This note documents a single T cell receptor (beta chain) sequence. Its antigen is still unknown. An end of the junction does not agree with germline; a read error may underlie this. This entry is derived from a study of breast tumors, draining lymph nodes, adjacent tissues. Overall study findings and caveats: Tumor TCR diversity was below lymph nodes but above nontumor tissue. Tumor T cell lymph node origin was a supported hypothesis, not proven. Tumor and nontumor repertoires were significantly more similar in luminal-like than in basal-like breast cancer.

Breast cancer patients provided tissue from their axillary draining lymph nodes. The germline gives CDR1 SGHTA, CDR2 FQGTGA. This CDR3 contains 13 residues. TCRdb used MiXCR to reprocess the multiplex PCR reads, holding one entry per CDR3 protein. The sample carries some 170,000 distinct CDR3 sequences, 25% to 40% recorded once. This sequence originates from a female donor with breast cancer. Some clones in this sample may be carry-over from other donors' samples. Specimen: axillary lymph node tissue. This chain joins TRBV7-3 and TRBJ2-7; the D is unclear. The CDR3 here is CDSSLLLPYEQYF. The CDR3 nucleotides read TGTGACAGCAGCTTGCTCCTCCCCTACGAGCAGTACTTC.